A single sample gave rise to the 30 T cell receptor beta chains below, sequenced in a study of CXCR3-negative and CXCR3-positive naive CD8 T cells. Study results and caveats: TRB CDR3s of CXCR3-positive naive cells were more hydrophobic than those of CXCR3-negative naive cells.

Antigens of these TCRs are unknown. Via 5' RACE with UMI labels, TRB cDNA libraries were prepared. TCRdb processed the 5' RACE reads again and assigns one entry to each CDR3 protein, with no DNA. Recorded for this sample: nearly 90,000 distinct CDR3 sequences. The sample consisted of naive CXCR3+ CD8+ T cells from blood. Subset given: CD45RO-CCR7+CD27+CD95- naive CD8+ T cells expressing CXCR3 (TNR3+). These receptors originate from a human donor in good health. Some clones in this sample may be carry-over from other donors' samples.

The chain employs TRBV12-3 or TRBV12-4 and TRBJ2-2; the TRBD1 assignment by TCRdb is unverifiable without DNA. There are 15 residues in the CDR3. The CDR3 is CASSLSGGANGELFF.

The chain couples TRBV28 to TRBJ2-2; TCRdb outputs TRBD1, but without DNA this stays unchecked. Germline lookup yields CDR1 MDHEN and CDR2 SYDVKM. The CDR3 contains 14 residues. CDR3 protein: CASSETGMTGELFF.

The V gene is TRBV12-3 or TRBV12-4, the J gene TRBJ2-7. The CDR3 totals 13 residues. The CDR3 reads CASSFGQVTGQYF.

The gene calls are TRBV9 and TRBJ1-1. From germline, CDR1 is SGDLS and CDR2 YYNGEE. This CDR3 is built from 13 residues. The CDR3: CASSVVVSAEAFF.

CDR3 amino acids: CASSLRPGQDPRLGSYNEQFF. The chain joins TRBV11-2 to TRBJ2-1; as DNA is missing, the TRBD1 call by TCRdb cannot be tested. The CDR3 is made up of 21 amino acids. Germline V lookup: CDR1 SGHAT, CDR2 FQNNGV.

The genes are TRBV28 and TRBJ2-7; TCRdb outputs TRBD1, but without DNA this stays unchecked. The CDR3 runs to 17 residues. CDR1 is MDHEN, CDR2 SYDVKM, per germline. The CDR3 reads CASSSPVRTPRASEQYF.

This chain uses TRBV28 with TRBJ2-2; TCRdb's D call, TRBD1, is unchecked because there is no DNA. CDR1 and CDR2 from the germline V gene are MDHEN and SYDVKM. The CDR3 is 14 amino acids. CDR3 amino acids: CASSQDRGPGELFF. The whole variable domain, remainder taken from reference TRBV28 and TRBJ2-2, is DVKVTQSSRYLVKRTGEKVFLECVQDMDHENMFWYRQDPGLGLRLIYFSYDVKMKEKGDIPEGYSVSREKKERFSLILESASTNQTSMYLCASSQDRGPGELFFGEGSRLTVL.

The chain uses TRBV7-9 and TRBJ2-7. CDR3 size: 13 residues. Per germline, CDR1 SEHNR and CDR2 FQNEAQ (reference sequence). The CDR3 sequence: CASSPSGGYEQYF.

CDR3 sequence reads: CASSAQGGTGELFF. The J gene is TRBJ2-2, the V gene TRBV6-4; there is no DNA to check the TCRdb D call of TRBD1. CDR1 MRHNA and CDR2 SNTAGT come from the germline V gene. This CDR3 has 14 amino acids.

The genes are TRBV20-1 and TRBJ1-3. The CDR3 is 13 residues long. The germline V gene encodes CDR1 DFQATT and CDR2 SNEGSKA (reference sequence). The CDR3 loop reads CSAGSNSGNTIYF.

The chain is built from TRBV15 and TRBJ2-2; the TCRdb call, TRBD2, lacks DNA for checking. The CDR3 runs to 17 residues. Per germline, CDR1 LNHNV and CDR2 YYDKDF (reference sequence). This CDR3 is CATSRDTSGSLTGELFF.

CDR3 amino acids: CASSLGTGNSYEQYF. V usage is TRBV13 and J usage is TRBJ2-7; TCRdb lists TRBD1, though no DNA is available to test this call. This CDR3 region has 15 residues. The V gene's germline CDR1 is PRHDT and CDR2 FYEKMQ (reference sequence).

J is TRBJ1-6 and V is TRBV6-1; with no DNA, the TCRdb D assignment of TRBD1 cannot be verified. The CDR3 has 14 residues. Germline lookup yields CDR1 MNHNS and CDR2 SASEGT. CDR3 in amino acids: CASSADTPNSPLHF.

The genes are TRBV28 and TRBJ2-7. The CDR3 runs to 12 residues. The germline V gene encodes CDR1 MDHEN and CDR2 SYDVKM. The CDR3 loop is CATHLDNYEQYF. Supplemented by reference TRBV28 and TRBJ2-7, the full variable domain reads DVKVTQSSRYLVKRTGEKVFLECVQDMDHENMFWYRQDPGLGLRLIYFSYDVKMKEKGDIPEGYSVSREKKERFSLILESASTNQTSMYLCATHLDNYEQYFGPGTRLTVT.

This chain uses TRBV7-6 with TRBJ2-7; the TCRdb D gene call, TRBD1, has no DNA to confirm it. The CDR3 sequence is 14 residues long. CDR1 and CDR2 (germline): SGHVS, FNYEAQ. The chain's CDR3 is CASSTGQGAYEQYF.

CDR3 amino acids: CSVGGVTPYNEQFF. This chain uses TRBV29-1 with TRBJ2-1; the D gene TCRdb calls, TRBD1, cannot be checked with no DNA. This CDR3 region has 14 residues. Germline lookup yields CDR1 SQVTM and CDR2 ANQGSEA.

The V call is TRBV20-1, the J call TRBJ2-7. Germline V gene sequence: CDR1 DFQATT, CDR2 SNEGSKA (reference sequence). CDR3 length equals 15 residues. The CDR3 is CSARDLKGLVAEQYF.

The CDR3 here is CASSLVLGLDTQYF. The genes are TRBV12-3 or TRBV12-4 and TRBJ2-3. This CDR3 region has 14 residues.

This CDR3 is CASSFAGFRGELFF. The rearrangement joins TRBV12-3 or TRBV12-4 to TRBJ2-2. The CDR3 runs 14 residues.

The V call is TRBV29-1, the J call TRBJ2-1; without DNA, the TCRdb call of TRBD2 cannot be checked. Per germline, CDR1 SQVTM and CDR2 ANQGSEA. The CDR3 runs 16 residues. CDR3 amino acids: CSVEDHHSGGADEQFF.

The V and J genes are TRBV29-1 and TRBJ2-2; TCRdb's assignment of TRBD1 cannot be checked, as there is no DNA. CDR3 size: 13 residues. Germline V CDR1 and CDR2: SQVTM, ANQGSEA. This CDR3 reads CSHGSQNTGELFF.

The V and J genes are TRBV4-1 and TRBJ1-4. The CDR3 length is 12 residues. The V gene's germline CDR1 is MGHRA and CDR2 YSYEKL. The chain's CDR3 is CASSRTKEELFF.

The J gene is TRBJ2-1, the V gene TRBV12-3 or TRBV12-4. This CDR3 region has 11 residues. The CDR3 loop reads CASSSGGEQFF.

The V gene is TRBV28, the J gene TRBJ2-3; the TCRdb call, TRBD1, lacks DNA for checking. CDR1 and CDR2 from the germline V gene are MDHEN and SYDVKM. This CDR3 spans 12 amino acids. The CDR3 spells CASRGTKDTQYF.

The V gene is TRBV5-1, the J gene TRBJ2-7; TCRdb calls TRBD1, which cannot be checked without DNA. Germline V CDR1 and CDR2: SGHRS, YFSETQ. This CDR3 has 16 residues. CDR3 region: CASSWTGSPTLNEQYF.

CDR3 residues: CASSAPPPGRRDEQFF. The rearrangement links TRBV9 to TRBJ2-1; lacking DNA, the TRBD1 call made by TCRdb goes unchecked. Germline lookup yields CDR1 SGDLS and CDR2 YYNGEE. The CDR3 is 16 amino acids.

The rearrangement joins TRBV11-2 to TRBJ2-7; TCRdb indicates TRBD1, and absent DNA this call remains unverified. Germline lookup yields CDR1 SGHAT and CDR2 FQNNGV. The CDR3 consists of 14 residues. The CDR3 reads CASSPTGNAYEQYF.

The CDR3 protein is CASSFNGGEQDQPQHF. The chain is built from TRBV12-3 or TRBV12-4 and TRBJ1-5; TCRdb outputs TRBD1, but without DNA this stays unchecked. The CDR3 length is 16 residues.

V is TRBV5-1 and J is TRBJ2-1. Germline values: CDR1 SGHRS, CDR2 YFSETQ. This CDR3 has 16 amino acids. CDR3 sequence reads: CASSLDPESSYNEQFF.

The chain joins TRBV28 to TRBJ1-1; the TRBD1 assignment by TCRdb is unverifiable without DNA. Germline V lookup: CDR1 MDHEN, CDR2 SYDVKM. This CDR3 is 17 amino acids long. CDR3 in amino acids: CASSSALLEAPNTEAFF.